These T cell receptor beta chains were read from a single sample in a study of sequential checkpoint blockade in melanoma. Assay used: immunoSEQ multiplex PCR; TCRdb lists only in-frame clones, some missing. This table holds approximately 13,000 clones, 27% found once. Here the sequenced sample was tumor tissue (inferred from file names), taken from a patient given nivolumab and ipilimumab in sequence. The receptors shown here come from a human donor with melanoma. The CDR3 runs from the conserved cysteine through the conserved F or W. The order of the fields is J gene, clone size, D gene, V gene, CDR3 DNA, CDR3 protein. D genes are given only for firm matches. Rows give clone size only sometimes, using once, few, many, or a class for an expanded clone.

TRBJ1-1 few TRBD1 TRBV6-8 TGTGCCAGCAGTTTGACAGGGGAAAAAGCTTTCTTT CASSLTGEKAFF
TRBJ2-5 - TRBD2 TRBV28 TGTGCCAGCAGTTCGGGACTAGCGGCCTGGGAGACCCAGTACTTC CASSSGLAAWETQYF
TRBJ1-1 many - TRBV6-8 TGTGCCAGCAGGTCGAGGGAGAACACTGAAGCTTTCTTT CASRSRENTEAFF
TRBJ2-5 - - TRBV5-1 TGCGCCAGCAGCTTGCCGCGTCAAGGCCTCCAAGAGACCCAGTACTTC CASSLPRQGLQETQYF
TRBJ2-1 few TRBD2 TRBV11-3 TGTGCCAGCAGCCCGCGGGGGCTAGCGGGAGAGCTGGAGCAGTTCTTC CASSPRGLAGELEQFF
TRBJ2-1 many TRBD2 TRBV9 TGTGCCAGCAGCGTAGGACTAGCGGGAGGCAATGAGCAGTTCTTC CASSVGLAGGNEQFF
TRBJ1-4 - - TRBV9 TGTGCCAGCAGCGTAGGGGTTTACAGTTCAACTAATGAAAAACTGTTTTTT CASSVGVYSSTNEKLFF
TRBJ2-2 medium-sized - TRBV15 TGTGCCACCAGCAGAGATCACGTTTCGAACACCGGGGAGCTGTTTTTT CATSRDHVSNTGELFF
TRBJ1-1 - - TRBV5-1 TGCGCCAGCAGCTTGTTCTCGTCAGAAGGGGACACTGAAGCTTTCTTT CASSLFSSEGDTEAFF
TRBJ2-3 - - TRBV28 TGTGCCAGCAGCCTCCCTCGCTTAATCGTAACAGATACGCAGTATTTT CASSLPRLIVTDTQYF
TRBJ2-5 - - TRBV11-3 TGTGCCAGCAGCCCCTATGGCCGCGAGGAGACCCAGTACTTC CASSPYGREETQYF
TRBJ2-3 - TRBD2 TRBV28 TGTGCCAGCAAGCGGGAGAGTGTTTGGAGCACAGATACGCAGTATTTT CASKRESVWSTDTQYF
TRBJ2-3 - TRBD1 TRBV11-3 TGTGCCAGCCACGGGACAGGCAGCACAGATACGCAGTATTTT CASHGTGSTDTQYF
TRBJ2-1 many - TRBV6-8 TGTGCCAGCAGTGACGGCGGGGATTACAATGAGCAGTTCTTC CASSDGGDYNEQFF
TRBJ1-1 - - TRBV28 TGTGCCAGCACCCGTCGGGGGTACACTGAAGCTTTCTTT CASTRRGYTEAFF
TRBJ2-3 - TRBD2 TRBV25-1 TGTGCCAGCAGTGAAAGGGCTAGCGGAGACACAGATACGCAGTATTTT CASSERASGDTDTQYF
TRBJ1-4 - - TRBV21-1 TGTGCCAGCAGTGAAGTGTTGGGGGAATTAGGTGAAAAACTGTTTTTT CASSEVLGELGEKLFF
TRBJ1-2 many TRBD1 TRBV11-3 TGTGCCAGCAGCCCAACCACTCTGGACAGGGAGAGCGGCTATGGCTACACCTTC CASSPTTLDRESGYGYTF
TRBJ2-7 - TRBD1 TRBV28 TGTGCCAGCAGTTTAGGGGACAGTCTTACCTACGAGCAGTACTTC CASSLGDSLTYEQYF
TRBJ1-1 - - TRBV6-8 TGTGCCTCAGTCCGTGTGGCGGTGGACACTGAAGCTTTCTTT CASVRVAVDTEAFF
TRBJ2-4 medium-sized - TRBV11-3 TGTGCCAGCAGCTTAACGCAGGGGCCCCAAAACATTCAGTACTTC CASSLTQGPQNIQYF
TRBJ1-5 few - TRBV6-8 TGTGCCAGCAGGGCAAACAGGGAGGGCAATCAGCCCCAGCATTTT CASRANREGNQPQHF
TRBJ2-1 - - TRBV6-8 TGTGCCAGCAAAACCGGGACTCTGGCCCCCGGCGAGCAGTTCTTC CASKTGTLAPGEQFF
TRBJ1-5 few TRBD1 TRBV9 TGTGCCAGCAGGGGGACAGGGGGCCGGCCCCAGCATTTT CASRGTGGRPQHF
TRBJ2-6 - - TRBV11-3 TGTGCCAGCAGCTTAGTGGGGGGCGCTGGGGCCAACGTCCTGACTTTC CASSLVGGAGANVLTF
TRBJ2-4 - TRBD2 TRBV6-8 TGTGCCAGCAGCCCCTACCGGACTAGCGGGAGAAACATTCAGTACTTC CASSPYRTSGRNIQYF
TRBJ2-7 - - TRBV6-8 TGTGCCAGCACCGAGACAGGTGCCACCCACGAGCAGTACTTC CASTETGATHEQYF
TRBJ2-1 medium-sized TRBD2 TRBV11-3 TGTGCCAGCAGCTTCCCACTAGCGGGGGATTACAATGAGCAGTTCTTC CASSFPLAGDYNEQFF
TRBJ2-1 few - TRBV23-1 TGCGCCAGCAGCCCCCGAGTAAGGGGGGAGCAGTTCTTC CASSPRVRGEQFF
TRBJ1-5 - - TRBV18 TGTGCCAGCTCACCAGAGGCGCGGGGGCGTACGAGCAATCAGCCCCAGCATTTT CASSPEARGRTSNQPQHF
TRBJ1-3 - TRBD1 TRBV6-8 TGTGCCAGCAGTGGGACAGCCTCTGGAAACACCATATATTTT CASSGTASGNTIYF
TRBJ1-1 few - TRBV28 TGTGCCAGCAGCCAACAGAACACTGAAGCTTTCTTT CASSQQNTEAFF
TRBJ1-4 few - TRBV19 TGTGCCAGTAGTGGGACGGCAACTAATGAAAAACTGTTTTTT CASSGTATNEKLFF